This section outlines one TCR beta chain sequence together with its context. The data stem from a study of blood T cell repertoires in COVID-19. Study-wide background: Acute-phase and convalescent COVID-19 samples originated in the United States, Italy and Spain. T cells, B-cell-depleted T cells, or PBMCs provided the cDNA or gDNA that served as material.

In the original processing: Cell counts per sample came from amplifying reference gene primers. This table comes from immunoSEQ multiplex PCR, and its TCRdb copy is limited to in-frame clones, with some not included. V and J calls plus clone size are reproduced from that table; the DNA served to infer D and trimming. The table records more than 65,000 clones, around 84% of them present only once. The CDR3 is made up of 11 amino acids. V lost 1 base and J lost 8, with 5 bases in between. From germline, CDR1 is LNHDA and CDR2 SQIVND (reference sequence). Specimen: peripheral blood. The chain is built from TRBV19 and TRBJ1-2; the D is unclear. The TCR comes from a woman aged 50 to 60 with acute or convalescent COVID-19. CDR3 DNA: TGTGCCAGTAGTATAGCAATGGGCTACACCTTC. Its translation is CASSIAMGYTF.